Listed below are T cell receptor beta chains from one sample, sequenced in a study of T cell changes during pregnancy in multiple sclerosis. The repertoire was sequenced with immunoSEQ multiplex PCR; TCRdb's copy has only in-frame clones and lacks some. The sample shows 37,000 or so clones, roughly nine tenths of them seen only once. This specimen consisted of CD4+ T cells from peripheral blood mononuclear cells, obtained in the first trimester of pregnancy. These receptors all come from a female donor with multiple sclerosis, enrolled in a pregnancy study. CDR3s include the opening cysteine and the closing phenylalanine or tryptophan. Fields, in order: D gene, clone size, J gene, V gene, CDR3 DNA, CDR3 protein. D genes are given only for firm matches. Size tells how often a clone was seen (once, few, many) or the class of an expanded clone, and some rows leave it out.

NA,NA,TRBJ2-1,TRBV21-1,TGTGCCAGCCCTCACCCGGCGGGGGACTACAATGAGCAGTTCTTC,CASPHPAGDYNEQFF
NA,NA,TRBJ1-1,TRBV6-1,TGTGCCAGCAGGGCAGGGAACACTGAAGCTTTCTTT,CASRAGNTEAFF
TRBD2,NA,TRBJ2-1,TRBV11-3,TGTGCCAGCAGCTCGGGGACTAGCGGGGGCGCCGAGCAGTTCTTC,CASSSGTSGGAEQFF
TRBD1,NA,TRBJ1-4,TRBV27,TGTGCCAGCAGAGCAACAGGGGGCCCAACTAATGAAAAACTGTTTTTT,CASRATGGPTNEKLFF
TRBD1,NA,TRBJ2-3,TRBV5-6,TGTGCCAGCAGCTTGGGTACCGGGACAGGGGGGAATACGCAGTATTTT,CASSLGTGTGGNTQYF
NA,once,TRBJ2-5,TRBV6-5,TGTGCCAGCAGTTACTCGGGCGGGACGGGCCAAGAGACCCAGTACTTC,CASSYSGGTGQETQYF
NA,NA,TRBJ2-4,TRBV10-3,TGTGCCATCAGTGAGGTTCTAGCCAAAAACATTCAGTACTTC,CAISEVLAKNIQYF
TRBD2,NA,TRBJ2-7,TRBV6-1,TGTGCCAGCATCCGGGACTACCCCTACGGCGAGCAGTACTTC,CASIRDYPYGEQYF
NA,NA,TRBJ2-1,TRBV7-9,TGTGCCAGCAGCTCTGGACTTTACAATGAGCAGTTCTTC,CASSSGLYNEQFF
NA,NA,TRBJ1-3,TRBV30,TGTGCCTGGAGTTATTCTGGAAACACCATATATTTT,CAWSYSGNTIYF
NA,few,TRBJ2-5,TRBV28,TGTGCCAGCAGTTTAAAAGCGGGAGAGACCCAGTACTTC,CASSLKAGETQYF
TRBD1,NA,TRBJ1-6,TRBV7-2,TGTGCCAGCAGCCCGCAGAACAGGGGAATACATAATTCACCCCTCCACTTT,CASSPQNRGIHNSPLHF
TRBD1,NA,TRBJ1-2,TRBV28,TGTGCCAGCAGTTTGGCCTCAGGGGGTAGCTATGGCTACACCTTC,CASSLASGGSYGYTF
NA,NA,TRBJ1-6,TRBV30,TGTGCCTGGAGGTTCCGGTCCTCCGAGAATTCACCCCTCCACTTT,CAWRFRSSENSPLHF
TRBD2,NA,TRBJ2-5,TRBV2,TGTGCCAGCAGCCAAACTAGCCGGGGGGGAGAGACCCAGTACTTC,CASSQTSRGGETQYF
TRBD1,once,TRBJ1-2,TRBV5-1,TGCGCCAGCAGCTTGATACAGGGGTTGAATAATGGCTACACCTTC,CASSLIQGLNNGYTF
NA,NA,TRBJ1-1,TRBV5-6,TGTGCCAGCAGCTTGGGGGGGAGGGGCCACACTGAAGCTTTCTTT,CASSLGGRGHTEAFF
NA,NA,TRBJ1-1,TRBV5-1,TGCGCCAGCAGCTTGGGGGACACCTTGAACACTGAAGCTTTCTTT,CASSLGDTLNTEAFF
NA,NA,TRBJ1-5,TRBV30,TGTGCCTGGAGCCCGGGATCAGGCAATCAGCCCCAGCATTTT,CAWSPGSGNQPQHF
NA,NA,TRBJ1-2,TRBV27,TGTGCCAGCAGTTCCTACAGGGAGAATGGCTACACCTTC,CASSSYRENGYTF
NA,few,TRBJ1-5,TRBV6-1,TGTGCCAGCAGTCAGGGGCCTGCTGGTCAGCCCCAGCATTTT,CASSQGPAGQPQHF
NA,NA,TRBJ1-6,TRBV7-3,TGTGCCAGCAGCCTGGAGTGGGATTCACCCCTCCACTTT,CASSLEWDSPLHF
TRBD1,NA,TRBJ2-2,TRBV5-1,TGCGCCTCCCAGGTACAGGGGGAATCCGGGGAGCTGTTTTTT,CASQVQGESGELFF
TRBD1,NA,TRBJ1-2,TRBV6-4,TGTGCCAGCAGACCGGGACAGGGGGCGACGAACTATGGCTACACCTTC,CASRPGQGATNYGYTF
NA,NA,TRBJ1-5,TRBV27,TGTGCCAGCAGAGGACAGCACAATCAGCCCCAGCATTTT,CASRGQHNQPQHF
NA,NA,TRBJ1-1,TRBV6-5,TGTGCCAGCGAGAGGCGGACAACAGGTGAAGCTTTCTTT,CASERRTTGEAFF
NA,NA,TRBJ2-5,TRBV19,TGTGCCAGTAGTATAACGGGGACTCAACAGACCCAGTACTTC,CASSITGTQQTQYF
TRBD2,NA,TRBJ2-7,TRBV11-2,TGTGCCAGCAGCTTGGGGGGACTACCTTCCTACGAGCAGTACTTC,CASSLGGLPSYEQYF
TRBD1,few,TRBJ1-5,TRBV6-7,TGTGCCAGCAGGAGACAGGGTTCGAGCAATCAGCCCCAGCATTTT,CASRRQGSSNQPQHF
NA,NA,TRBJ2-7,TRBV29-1,TGCAGCGTCAAACCGGGACACCACGAGCAGTACTTC,CSVKPGHHEQYF
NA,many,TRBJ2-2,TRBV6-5,TGTGCCAGCAGTAGAGCAGGGGTCAACACCGGGGAGCTGTTTTTT,CASSRAGVNTGELFF